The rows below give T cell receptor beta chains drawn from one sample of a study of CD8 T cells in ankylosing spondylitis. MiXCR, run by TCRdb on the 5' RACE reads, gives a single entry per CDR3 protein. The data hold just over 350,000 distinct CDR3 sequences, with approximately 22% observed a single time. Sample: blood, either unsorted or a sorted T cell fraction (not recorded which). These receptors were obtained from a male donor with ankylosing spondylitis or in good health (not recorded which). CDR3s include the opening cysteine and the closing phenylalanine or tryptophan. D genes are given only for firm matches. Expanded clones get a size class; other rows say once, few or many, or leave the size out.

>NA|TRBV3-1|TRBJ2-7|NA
CASSQGQFPYEQYF
TGTGCCAGCAGCCAAGGGCAGTTCCCCTACGAGCAGTACTTC
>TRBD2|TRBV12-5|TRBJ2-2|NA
CASAITGGPNTGELFF
TGTGCTAGTGCCATCACGGGGGGGCCGAACACCGGGGAGCTGTTTTTT
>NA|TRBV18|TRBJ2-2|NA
CASSPDISSTGELFF
TGTGCCAGCTCCCCTGACATATCGAGCACCGGGGAGCTGTTTTTT
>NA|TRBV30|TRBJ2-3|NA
CAWSVSDLTDTQYF
TGTGCCTGGAGTGTGTCCGACCTCACAGATACGCAGTATTTT
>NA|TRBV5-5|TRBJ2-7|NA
CAPRVLVNEQYF
TGTGCCCCCCGTGTCTTGGTCAACGAGCAGTACTTC
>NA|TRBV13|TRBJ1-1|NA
CASSKLGTEAFF
TGTGCCAGCAGCAAGCTAGGTACTGAAGCTTTCTTT
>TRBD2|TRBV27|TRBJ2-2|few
CASSWRGDTGELFF
TGTGCCAGCAGTTGGCGGGGGGACACCGGGGAGCTGTTTTTT
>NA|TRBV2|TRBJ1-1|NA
CARKRGNTEAFF
TGTGCCAGAAAGAGAGGAAACACTGAAGCTTTCTTT
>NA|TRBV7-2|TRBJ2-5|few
CASSLGYVLEETQYF
TGTGCCAGCAGCTTGGGCTATGTCCTTGAGGAGACCCAGTACTTC
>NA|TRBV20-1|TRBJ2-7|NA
CSARDPILSYEQYF
TGCAGTGCTAGAGATCCGATTCTCTCCTACGAGCAGTACTTC
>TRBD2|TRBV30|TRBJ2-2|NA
CAWASGRGDGLFF
TGTGCCTGGGCCTCGGGACGGGGGGATGGGCTGTTTTTT